This entry lists 3 T cell receptor beta chains sequenced from one sample in a study of response to subunit inactivated influenza vaccine. TCRdb recomputed calls from the RT-PCR reads with MiXCR, one row per CDR3 protein. The sample holds 630,000 or so distinct CDR3 sequences, 15% to 17% seen once. The sample consisted of PBMCs from blood, taken approximately 12 days after vaccination. Receptor source: a man aged 45-60 years who received an inactivated influenza vaccine.

There are a few counts of this clonotype. The chain employs TRBV20-1 and TRBJ1-2, with D possibly TRBD1 on 6 matching bases. The CDR3 runs 12 residues. Germline V lookup: CDR1 DFQATT, CDR2 SNEGSKA (reference sequence). The V end was cut by 6 bases, the J end by 1 base, with 9 bases between. CDR3 region: CSATGYNYGYTF. In DNA form, the CDR3 reads TGCAGTGCCACAGGGTATAACTATGGCTACACCTTC.

This clonotype was picked up a small number of times. This chain links TRBV3-1 with TRBJ2-1; 9 nucleotides line up with TRBD1. Germline values: CDR1 LGHDT, CDR2 YNNKEL (reference sequence). J lost 2 bases, V lost 0 bases, and 5 bases had no gene match. CDR3 length: 17 amino acids. The CDR3: CASSQDLGDRAYNEQFF. In DNA form, the CDR3 reads TGTGCCAGCAGCCAAGATCTGGGGGACAGGGCCTACAATGAGCAGTTCTTC.

This rearrangement joins TRBV29-1 to TRBJ1-1, with D perhaps matching TRBD1 (5 bases). Trimming stripped 5 bases from V and 8 bases from J, with 21 bases between. Germline CDR1 and CDR2: SQVTM and ANQGSEA. The CDR3 consists of 14 residues. The CDR3 coding sequence is TGCAGCGTTCGCGGCGAACCGAGGGGATCCGAAGCTTTCTTT. Its protein is CSVRGEPRGSEAFF.